Listed here is a single TCR beta chain. This record comes from a study of blood T cell repertoires in COVID-19. Study-wide context: Sites in the United States, Italy and Spain provided acute and convalescent COVID-19 samples. T cells, B-cell-depleted T cells, or PBMCs supplied cDNA or gDNA.

The V end lost 5 bases, the J end lost 5 bases, and 13 bases lay between the germline ends. Per the germline V gene, CDR1 is SGHVT and CDR2 is SQSDAQ. This CDR3 spans 14 amino acids. In the original workflow: Estimated nucleated cell counts came from reference gene primer amplification. The method was immunoSEQ multiplex PCR; TCRdb's version includes in-frame clones alone and lacks a portion of them. The V and J calls and clone size come from that table; D and trimming were worked out from the DNA. The sample shows roughly 190,000 clones, roughly 86% of them seen only once. The origin of this receptor is a woman aged 70-85 years with active or convalescent COVID-19. The sequenced material came from peripheral blood. The V and J genes are TRBV7-4 and TRBJ1-5, with a possible D match to TRBD1 (6 bases). CDR3 region: CASSDRGFYQPQHF. The CDR3 DNA is TGTGCCAGCAGCGATAGGGGGTTCTATCAGCCCCAGCATTTT.